The 21 T cell receptor beta chains below come from one sample, sequenced in a study of radiotherapy plus CTLA-4 blockade in lung cancer. Some clones are missing from TCRdb's copy, which holds only in-frame ones; the method was immunoSEQ multiplex PCR. Among approximately 52,000 clones listed, about 76% were seen once. Sample: peripheral blood, taken from a patient treated with radiotherapy plus ipilimumab. Receptors originate from a human donor with non-small cell lung cancer whose response to radiotherapy plus ipilimumab could not be evaluated.

V is TRBV30 and J is TRBJ2-7; D perhaps matches TRBD1 (6 bases). Looked up from germline, CDR1 is GTSNPN and CDR2 is SVGIG (reference sequence). The V end was cut by 2 bases, the J end by 1 base, with 9 bases between. The CDR3 runs 13 residues. CDR3 sequence reads: CAWSRTVSYEQYF. The CDR3 DNA is TGTGCCTGGAGTCGGACAGTATCCTACGAGCAGTACTTC.

This clone was seen only once. The chain links TRBV11-3 to TRBJ2-5; no clear D. The length of the CDR3 is 13 residues. The germline V and J ends were trimmed by 0 bases and 4 bases, with 6 bases remaining between them. In germline, CDR1 is SGHNT, CDR2 YENEEA. CDR3 sequence: CASSLEETETQYF. The CDR3 nucleotides are TGTGCCAGCAGCTTAGAGGAGACAGAGACCCAGTACTTC.

The V and J genes are TRBV18 and TRBJ1-3; D is ambiguous. Per germline, CDR1 KGHSH and CDR2 LQKENI. This CDR3 region has 16 residues. V was shortened by 3 bases and J by 0 bases, with 12 bases between the two germline ends. The CDR3 loop is CASSPIVEGSGNTIYF. The DNA for the CDR3 is TGTGCCAGCTCACCGATTGTGGAGGGCTCTGGAAACACCATATATTTT. Full variable domain (missing parts from reference TRBV18 and TRBJ1-3): NAGVMQNPRHLVRRRGQEARLRCSPMKGHSHVYWYRQLPEEGLKFMVYLQKENIIDESGMPKERFSAEFPKEGPSILRIQQVVRGDSAAYFCASSPIVEGSGNTIYFGEGSWLTVV.

V and J are TRBV5-1 and TRBJ2-3, with TRBD2 identical over 9 bases. Germline V gene lookup returns CDR1 SGHRS and CDR2 YFSETQ. J lost 0 bases, V lost 4 bases, and 6 bases had no gene match. This CDR3 is built from 16 residues. CDR3 nucleotides: TGCGCCAGCAGCGGGGCGGGGGGGGCTAGCACAGATACGCAGTATTTT. Translating it yields CASSGAGGASTDTQYF.

The chain is built from TRBV18 and TRBJ2-1; 8 positions agree with TRBD2. Germline CDR1 reads KGHSH; CDR2 reads LQKENI. The CDR3 contains 18 residues. V lost 7 bases, J lost 0 bases, and 14 bases stayed unmatched. The CDR3 DNA follows: TGTGCCAGCTTCCATGGTGGGCTAGCGGGTGGCTCCTACAATGAGCAGTTCTTC. Protein product: CASFHGGLAGGSYNEQFF.

V gene TRBV27 combines with J gene TRBJ2-2, with 11 bases fitting TRBD1. Looked up from germline, CDR1 is MNHEY and CDR2 is SMNVEV (reference sequence). This CDR3 is 18 amino acids long. With 2 bases clipped from V and 6 bases from J, the junction kept 11 bases outside the gene matches. CDR3 loop: CASSLSAWGQGVAGELFF. The DNA for the CDR3 is TGTGCCAGCAGTTTAAGCGCCTGGGGACAGGGGGTGGCCGGGGAGCTGTTTTTT.

This rearrangement joins TRBV4-2 to TRBJ2-1; 9 bases agree with TRBD2. The CDR3 consists of 16 residues. Germline V gives CDR1 LGHNA, CDR2 YNFKEQ. Trimming cost V 2 bases and J 4 bases; bases outside gene matches: 6. The CDR3 here is CASSQRGLAQYNEQFF. In nucleotides, the CDR3 is TGTGCCAGCAGCCAACGTGGACTAGCGCAATACAATGAGCAGTTCTTC.

The V gene is TRBV28, the J gene TRBJ1-2; maybe TRBD1 (6 bases). Germline assignment: CDR1 MDHEN and CDR2 SYDVKM. V lost 2 bases and J lost 6, with 16 bases in between. CDR3 size: 15 residues. In DNA, the CDR3 is TGTGCCAGCAGTTTAGGGGCAGGGGCGGGCGATGGCTACACCTTC. This translates into CASSLGAGAGDGYTF.

As concerns this clone: Within the sample, other DNA sequences also encode this same CDR3. This chain's CDR3 is CASSPGQGSYNSPLHF. In DNA form, the CDR3 reads TGTGCCAGCAGCCCGGGGCAGGGGTCCTATAATTCACCCCTCCACTTT. The V gene is TRBV9, the J gene TRBJ1-6; perhaps TRBD1 as D (6 bases). This CDR3 is 16 amino acids long. The germline gives CDR1 SGDLS, CDR2 YYNGEE. Trimming pared 4 bases from V and 1 base from J, leaving 12 bases between.

The chain combines TRBV7-6 with TRBJ2-3; TRBD2 matches at 7 bases. CDR3 size: 15 residues. With V trimmed by 1 base and J by 4 bases, 5 bases remained unmatched. In germline, CDR1 is SGHVS, CDR2 FNYEAQ. Here the CDR3 DNA reads TGTGCCAGCAGCTTAGTTGGGGGGAGGGCAGATACGCAGTATTTT. This codes for CASSLVGGRADTQYF.

This rearrangement joins TRBV5-1 to TRBJ2-3; perhaps TRBD2 as D (5 bases). Looked up from germline, CDR1 is SGHRS and CDR2 is YFSETQ. The CDR3 loop spans 14 amino acids. V was pared by 0 bases and J by 0 bases, with 5 bases between. CDR3 DNA sequence: TGCGCCAGCAGCTTGGGGACTAGCACAGATACGCAGTATTTT. Its translation: CASSLGTSTDTQYF.

V is TRBV5-1 and J is TRBJ2-1; 7 bases fit TRBD2. This CDR3 comprises 16 residues. V lost 1 base and J lost 0; bases outside the gene matches: 4. CDR1 SGHRS and CDR2 YFSETQ come from the germline V gene. CDR3 nucleotides: TGCGCCAGCAGCTTGAGTGGGGGGGGCTCCTACAATGAGCAGTTCTTC. Translated, it gives CASSLSGGGSYNEQFF. The full variable domain, rest sourced from reference TRBV5-1 and TRBJ2-1, is KAGVTQTPRYLIKTRGQQVTLSCSPISGHRSVSWYQQTPGQGLQFLFEYFSETQRNKGNFPGRFSGRQFSNSRSEMNVSTLELGDSALYLCASSLSGGGSYNEQFFGPGTRLTVL.

The chain uses TRBV19 and TRBJ1-5; tentatively, D is TRBD1 (6 bases). Germline CDR1 is LNHDA and CDR2 is SQIVND (reference sequence). The CDR3 is 14 residues long. The germline V and J ends were trimmed by 6 bases and 7 bases, with 16 bases remaining between them. The CDR3 DNA follows: TGTGCCAGTAGGTATAGACAGACAGGACAGCCCCAGCATTTT. This sequence encodes CASRYRQTGQPQHF.

CDR3 coding DNA: TGTGCCAGCAGCCAGGGGACTAGCGGGAGGATCTACGAGCAGTACTTC. This encodes CASSQGTSGRIYEQYF. V and J are TRBV7-9 and TRBJ2-7; 15 bases agree with TRBD2. V dropped 5 bases and J dropped 3; count of bases not matched to a gene: 5. This CDR3 spans 16 amino acids. The germline V gene encodes CDR1 SEHNR and CDR2 FQNEAQ (reference sequence).

The sample holds one count of this clone. The CDR3: CASSLTPQGAVEQYF. For the CDR3, the DNA is TGCGCCAGCAGCTTGACCCCACAGGGGGCGGTGGAGCAGTACTTC. The chain is built from TRBV5-1 and TRBJ2-7, with TRBD1 matching over 9 bases. This CDR3 has 15 amino acids. V shed 1 base and J 7 bases; nucleotides not matched to a gene: 9. Per the germline V gene, CDR1 is SGHRS and CDR2 is YFSETQ.

This chain's CDR3 is CASSQGPDYEQYF. The DNA of the CDR3 is TGCGCCAGCAGCCAAGGGCCAGACTACGAGCAGTACTTC. V usage is TRBV4-1 and J usage is TRBJ2-7, with D unclear. V was shortened by 1 base and J by 3 bases, with 7 bases between the two germline ends. Germline CDR1 MGHRA, CDR2 YSYEKL. The length of the CDR3 is 13 residues.

This clone was detected only a few times. The chain combines TRBV14 with TRBJ2-1, with D possibly TRBD2 on 6 matching bases. The CDR3 length is 14 residues. Between the trimmed V and J ends, which lost 2 bases and 4 bases, there was a span of 9 bases. Germline V lookup: CDR1 SGHDN, CDR2 FVKESK. The CDR3 nucleotides read TGTGCCAGCAGCCAAAATAGCGGATACAATGAGCAGTTCTTC. Amino acid sequence: CASSQNSGYNEQFF.

The chain combines TRBV6-6 with TRBJ2-7; 7 positions agree with TRBD2. The junction had 5 bases not matched to a gene; V was cut back by 0 bases and J by 3 bases. Looked up from germline, CDR1 is MNHNY and CDR2 is SVGAGI (reference sequence). This CDR3 region has 15 residues. The CDR3 bases are TGTGCCAGCAGTTACTCAAATCGGGGGGACTACGAGCAGTACTTC. Protein sequence: CASSYSNRGDYEQYF.

The chain employs TRBV7-2 and TRBJ2-5; D perhaps matches TRBD2 (6 bases). The end of the DNA aligns better with TRBJ2-7, so the J call may be wrong. This CDR3 region has 13 residues. The germline CDR1 and CDR2 sequences are SGHTA and FQGNSA. The CDR3 DNA sequence: TGTGCCAGCACCCGGGACTGGGGCTACGAGCAGTACTTC. Protein sequence: CASTRDWGYEQYF.

The chain recombines TRBV19 with TRBJ2-3; no reliable D call. The CDR3 covers 14 residues. The germline CDR1 and CDR2 sequences are LNHDA and SQIVND (reference sequence). V lost 5 bases to trimming and J lost 4 bases, with 13 bases between them. The CDR3 DNA follows: TGTGCCAGTAGTCCTACTACATCGGCAGATACGCAGTATTTT. It specifies CASSPTTSADTQYF.

This chain links TRBV18 with TRBJ1-1, with D maybe TRBD1 (6 bases). The V gene's germline CDR1 is KGHSH and CDR2 LQKENI. With 2 bases removed from V and 0 bases from J, the gap between germline ends came to 13 bases. The CDR3 sequence is 16 residues long. The CDR3 DNA follows: TGTGCCAGCTCACCAACTAAGGACAGTCTGAACACTGAAGCTTTCTTT. Its protein is CASSPTKDSLNTEAFF. Using reference TRBV18 and TRBJ1-1 for the parts outside the CDR3, the full variable domain is NAGVMQNPRHLVRRRGQEARLRCSPMKGHSHVYWYRQLPEEGLKFMVYLQKENIIDESGMPKERFSAEFPKEGPSILRIQQVVRGDSAAYFCASSPTKDSLNTEAFFGQGTRLTVV.